This T cell receptor (beta chain) was captured in a study of beta chain features in type 1 diabetes. Study in general: All of the samples together had approximately 99 million sorted cells examined.

Between the trimmed V and J ends, which lost 2 bases and 4 bases, there was a span of 11 bases. Germline-derived CDR1 and CDR2 are MNHEY and SVGAGI. The CDR3 is 15 residues long. All of the isolated RNA was reverse transcribed, so expressed TCRB transcripts were sequenced. Mean read depth for naive, central memory and regulatory T cell samples was around 3.5 million reads. Sequenced by immunoSEQ multiplex PCR; TCRdb stores in-frame clones only, minus some. The table lists a few hundred thousand clones, 15% to 20% of them singletons, with 0.065% to 0.1% in the top ten. On this clone itself: What it binds is not known.

Study results and limitations: Any role of HLA type in TCRB rearrangement remained unresolved here. Shorter TCRB CDR3s, moderately but significantly so, marked every one of the four CD4+ subsets in Type 1 diabetes patients.

The gene calls are TRBV6-5 and TRBJ2-2; tentatively, D is TRBD1 or TRBD2 (5 bases each). Sequencing used naive CD4+ T cells from blood. The sequence was collected from a man aged 25 to 40 with type 1 diabetes. The CDR3 loop reads CASSYTGRGTGELFF. As DNA, the CDR3 is TGTGCCAGCAGTTACACGGGGCGAGGCACCGGGGAGCTGTTTTTT.